These T cell receptor beta chains were read from a single sample in a study of T cells in Graves' hyperthyroidism and ophthalmopathy. Via MiXCR, TCRdb re-called the multiplex PCR reads, giving one row per CDR3 protein. Here the sample spans 450,000 to 600,000 distinct CDR3 sequences, nearly 20% being singletons. Sequenced material: blood. The source of these receptors is a man aged 35 to 55 with Graves' ophthalmopathy. Both conserved end residues are part of each CDR3. A D gene is named only where the DNA matches it firmly. Expanded clones are given a class, and other clones once, few, many or no size at all.

J gene: TRBJ1-4
clone size: few
V gene: TRBV4-1
D gene: -
CDR3 protein: CASSQGRATNEKLFF
CDR3 DNA: TGCGCCAGCAGCCAAGGCCGGGCCACTAATGAAAAACTGTTTTTT

J gene: TRBJ1-4
clone size: few
V gene: TRBV27
D gene: -
CDR3 protein: CASSPKPGQYEKLFF
CDR3 DNA: TGTGCCAGCAGTCCCAAACCCGGACAGTATGAAAAACTGTTTTTT

J gene: TRBJ2-1
clone size: -
V gene: TRBV20-1
D gene: TRBD2
CDR3 protein: CSAGGGSGSIFYNEQFF
CDR3 DNA: TGCAGTGCTGGGGGGGGTAGCGGGAGTATCTTCTACAATGAGCAGTTCTTC

J gene: TRBJ2-5
clone size: many
V gene: TRBV27
D gene: -
CDR3 protein: CASSFGPVETQYF
CDR3 DNA: TGTGCCAGCAGTTTCGGACCGGTGGAGACCCAGTACTTC

J gene: TRBJ1-5
clone size: -
V gene: TRBV28
D gene: TRBD1
CDR3 protein: CASRPRTGGGQPQHF
CDR3 DNA: TGTGCCAGCAGACCTCGGACAGGGGGAGGTCAGCCCCAGCATTTT

J gene: TRBJ1-3
clone size: -
V gene: TRBV27
D gene: -
CDR3 protein: CASEPDSSSGNTIYF
CDR3 DNA: TGTGCCAGCGAACCTGACTCCTCCTCTGGAAACACCATATATTTT

J gene: TRBJ1-1
clone size: few
V gene: TRBV7-9
D gene: -
CDR3 protein: CASSLVLAGNTEAFF
CDR3 DNA: TGTGCCAGCAGCTTAGTTTTAGCAGGGAACACTGAAGCTTTCTTT

J gene: TRBJ2-7
clone size: many
V gene: TRBV2
D gene: TRBD2
CDR3 protein: CASSEDLAGPYEQYF
CDR3 DNA: TGTGCCAGCAGTGAAGACCTAGCGGGACCTTACGAGCAGTACTTC

J gene: TRBJ1-2
clone size: few
V gene: TRBV20-1
D gene: -
CDR3 protein: CSARESGRSPYGYTF
CDR3 DNA: TGCAGTGCTAGAGAATCGGGACGGAGCCCCTATGGCTACACCTTC

J gene: TRBJ2-2
clone size: once
V gene: TRBV7-6
D gene: TRBD1
CDR3 protein: CASSRGQLNTGVLFF
CDR3 DNA: TGTGCCAGCAGCCGGGGACAGCTGAACACCGGGGTGCTGTTTTTT

J gene: TRBJ2-5
clone size: -
V gene: TRBV11-2
D gene: TRBD2
CDR3 protein: CASSIGTSGRAKETQYF
CDR3 DNA: TGTGCCAGCAGCATCGGGACTAGCGGGAGGGCCAAAGAGACCCAGTACTTC

J gene: TRBJ2-1
clone size: -
V gene: TRBV5-1
D gene: TRBD2
CDR3 protein: CASSPGLAGMYKNEQFF
CDR3 DNA: TGCGCCAGCAGCCCGGGACTAGCGGGGATGTATAAGAATGAGCAGTTCTTC

J gene: TRBJ2-3
clone size: many
V gene: TRBV28
D gene: -
CDR3 protein: CASSLRGGATDTQYF
CDR3 DNA: TGTGCCAGCAGTTTAAGGGGGGGCGCGACAGATACGCAGTATTTT

J gene: TRBJ2-2
clone size: few
V gene: TRBV18
D gene: -
CDR3 protein: CASSPLQTGELFF
CDR3 DNA: TGTGCCAGCTCACCACTTCAGACCGGGGAGCTGTTTTTT